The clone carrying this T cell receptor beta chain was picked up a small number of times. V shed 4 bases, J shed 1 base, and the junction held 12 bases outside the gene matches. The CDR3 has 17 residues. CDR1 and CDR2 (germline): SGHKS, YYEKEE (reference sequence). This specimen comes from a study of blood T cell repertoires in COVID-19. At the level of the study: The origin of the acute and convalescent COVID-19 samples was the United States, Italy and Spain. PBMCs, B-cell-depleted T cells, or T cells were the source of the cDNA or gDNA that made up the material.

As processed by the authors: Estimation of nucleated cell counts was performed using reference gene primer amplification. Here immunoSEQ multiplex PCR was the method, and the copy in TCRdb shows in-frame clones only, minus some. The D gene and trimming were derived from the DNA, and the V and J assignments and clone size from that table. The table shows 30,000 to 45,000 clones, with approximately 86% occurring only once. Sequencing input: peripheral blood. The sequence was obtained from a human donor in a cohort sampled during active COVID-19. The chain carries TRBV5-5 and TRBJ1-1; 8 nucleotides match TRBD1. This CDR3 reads CASSPDAYRGRNTEAFF. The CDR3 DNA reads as TGTGCCAGCAGCCCGGACGCATACAGGGGGAGGAACACTGAAGCTTTCTTT.